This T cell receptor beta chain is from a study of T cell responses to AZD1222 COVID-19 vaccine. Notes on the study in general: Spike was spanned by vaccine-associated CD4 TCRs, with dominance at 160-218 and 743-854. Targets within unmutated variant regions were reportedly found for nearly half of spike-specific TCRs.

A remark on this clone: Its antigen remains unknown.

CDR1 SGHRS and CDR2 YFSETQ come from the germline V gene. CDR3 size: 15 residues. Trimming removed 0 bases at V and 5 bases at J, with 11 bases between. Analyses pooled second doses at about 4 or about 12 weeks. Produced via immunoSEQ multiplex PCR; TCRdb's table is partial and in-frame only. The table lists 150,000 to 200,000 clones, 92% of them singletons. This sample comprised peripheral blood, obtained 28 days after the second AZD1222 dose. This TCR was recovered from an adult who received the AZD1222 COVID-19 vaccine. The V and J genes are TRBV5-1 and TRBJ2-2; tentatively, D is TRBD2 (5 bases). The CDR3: CASSLAGPGTGELFF. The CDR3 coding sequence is TGCGCCAGCAGCTTGGCCGGGCCGGGGACCGGGGAGCTGTTTTTT.